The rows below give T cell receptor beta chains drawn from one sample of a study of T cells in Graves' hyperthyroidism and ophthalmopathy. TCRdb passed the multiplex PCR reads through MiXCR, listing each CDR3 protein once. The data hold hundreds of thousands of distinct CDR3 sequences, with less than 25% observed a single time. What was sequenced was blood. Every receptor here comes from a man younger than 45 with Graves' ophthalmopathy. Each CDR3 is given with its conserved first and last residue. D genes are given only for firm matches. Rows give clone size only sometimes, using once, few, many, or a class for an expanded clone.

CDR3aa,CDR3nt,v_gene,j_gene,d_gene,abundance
CASSLGASGRARTGELFF,TGTGCCAGCAGCTTAGGGGCTAGCGGGAGGGCGAGGACCGGGGAGCTGTTTTTT,TRBV7-2,TRBJ2-2,TRBD2,few
CAWSAGLVRSTDTQYF,TGTGCCTGGAGTGCCGGATTAGTTCGCAGCACAGATACGCAGTATTTT,TRBV30,TRBJ2-3,-,-
CASSRDVGEKLFF,TGTGCCAGCAGCCGAGACGTCGGGGAAAAACTGTTTTTT,TRBV6-4,TRBJ1-4,-,-
CASSLPHYGYTF,TGTGCCAGCAGTCTCCCCCACTATGGCTACACCTTC,TRBV28,TRBJ1-2,-,-
CASSQDPQRQSADTQYF,TGTGCCAGCAGCCAAGATCCTCAAAGGCAGTCGGCAGATACGCAGTATTTT,TRBV3-1,TRBJ2-3,-,few
CSATNNSPLHF,TGCAGTGCTACTAATAATTCACCCCTCCACTTT,TRBV20-1,TRBJ1-6,-,few
CAWSVSWDTEAFF,TGTGCCTGGAGTGTGAGTTGGGACACTGAAGCTTTCTTT,TRBV30,TRBJ1-1,-,many
CASSSTSGISGGELFF,TGTGCCAGCAGTTCCACATCCGGGATCAGTGGCGGGGAGCTGTTTTTT,TRBV6-2/TRBV6-3,TRBJ2-2,-,few
CASRTELDVTQYF,TGTGCCAGCAGGACAGAATTGGACGTCACCCAGTACTTC,TRBV6-1,TRBJ2-5,-,few
CASSLARRKGATDIQYF,TGTGCCAGCAGCTTAGCGAGAAGGAAGGGGGCGACGGACATTCAGTACTTC,TRBV7-8,TRBJ2-4,TRBD1,few
CSASPLVLAGTDTQYF,TGCAGTGCTAGCCCTCTGGTGTTAGCGGGCACAGATACGCAGTATTTT,TRBV20-1,TRBJ2-3,-,few
CASSLFETAEQYF,TGTGCCAGCAGCTTATTTGAGACAGCCGAGCAGTACTTC,TRBV7-2,TRBJ2-7,-,many
CASSFIDRVKNQPQHF,TGTGCCAGCAGCTTTATAGACAGGGTTAAGAATCAGCCCCAGCATTTT,TRBV5-5,TRBJ1-5,TRBD1,many
CASSLESGTYGYTF,TGCGCCAGCAGCTTGGAGTCAGGGACCTATGGCTACACCTTC,TRBV5-1,TRBJ1-2,-,many
CASSLQENYGYTF,TGTGCCAGCAGCTTACAGGAGAACTATGGCTACACCTTC,TRBV7-2,TRBJ1-2,-,many
CASSYADRAYGYTF,TGTGCCAGCAGTTACGCCGACAGGGCCTATGGCTACACCTTC,TRBV6-6,TRBJ1-2,TRBD1,-
CATSDLAGRFPDTQYF,TGTGCCACCAGTGATTTGGCCGGGAGGTTCCCAGATACGCAGTATTTT,TRBV24-1,TRBJ2-3,TRBD2,many
CASSIIQGAEKLFF,TGTGCCAGTAGTATCATCCAAGGGGCTGAAAAACTGTTTTTT,TRBV19,TRBJ1-4,-,once
CSAASWTSGQRGNEQFF,TGCAGTGCTGCCTCGTGGACTAGCGGGCAGAGGGGCAATGAGCAGTTCTTC,TRBV20-1,TRBJ2-1,TRBD2,few
CASTPVQGRGTGELFF,TGTGCCAGCACTCCCGTGCAGGGAAGAGGTACAGGGGAGCTGTTTTTT,TRBV6-2/TRBV6-3,TRBJ2-2,-,many
CASSAGTSGPYEQYF,TGTGCCAGCAGCGCCGGGACTAGCGGACCCTACGAGCAGTACTTC,TRBV11-2,TRBJ2-7,TRBD2,many
CASSRLFGTDTQYF,TGCGCCAGCAGCCGCCTCTTTGGGACAGATACGCAGTATTTT,TRBV4-1,TRBJ2-3,-,-
CASELAGGHYEQYF,TGTGCCAGCGAACTAGCGGGAGGGCACTACGAGCAGTACTTC,TRBV7-2,TRBJ2-7,TRBD2,-
CASSLNGRAVDEQFF,TGTGCCAGCAGCTTAAACGGGAGGGCCGTCGATGAGCAGTTCTTC,TRBV7-3,TRBJ2-1,TRBD2,-
CASSLRGGREDTQYF,TGTGCCAGCAGTTTACGGGGCGGGAGAGAGGATACGCAGTATTTT,TRBV28,TRBJ2-3,TRBD2,many
CASSLVRSTDTQYF,TGTGCCAGCAGTTTGGTCAGAAGCACAGATACGCAGTATTTT,TRBV28,TRBJ2-3,-,few
CASSPRLGESNYGYTF,TGTGCCAGCAGCCCACGTTTGGGTGAGAGCAACTATGGCTACACCTTC,TRBV7-9,TRBJ1-2,-,many
CASSGGRGRETQYF,TGCGCCAGCAGCGGCGGGAGGGGGAGAGAGACCCAGTACTTC,TRBV5-1,TRBJ2-5,TRBD2,-
CASSPSWASGRITDTQYF,TGTGCCAGCAGCCCCTCCTGGGCTAGCGGTAGAATCACAGATACGCAGTATTTT,TRBV28,TRBJ2-3,TRBD2,many
CASSLEQGRYEQYF,TGTGCCAGCAGTTTAGAACAGGGCCGGTACGAGCAGTACTTC,TRBV12-3/TRBV12-4,TRBJ2-7,-,many
CAWSGTGTETGQPQHF,TGTGCCTGGAGTGGTACCGGGACAGAGACCGGTCAGCCCCAGCATTTT,TRBV30,TRBJ1-5,TRBD1,many
CASSVQGADDTQYF,TGTGCCAGCAGCGTACAGGGGGCCGACGATACGCAGTATTTT,TRBV7-9,TRBJ2-3,TRBD1,few
CASSYGYSSYEQYF,TGTGCCAGCAGTTACGGCTACAGCTCCTACGAGCAGTACTTC,TRBV6-6,TRBJ2-7,-,-
CASSRRTEAFF,TGTGCCAGCAGCCGAAGGACTGAAGCTTTCTTT,TRBV7-2,TRBJ1-1,-,many
CASSLRGGSGTGELFF,TGTGCCAGCAGTTTAAGAGGGGGATCCGGCACCGGGGAGCTGTTTTTT,TRBV28,TRBJ2-2,-,-
CASSQVTSGRPYEQYF,TGTGCCAGCAGCCAAGTTACTAGCGGGAGGCCCTACGAGCAGTACTTC,TRBV3-1,TRBJ2-7,TRBD2,many
CASSDSIPYYGYTF,TGTGCCAGCAGTGATTCCATTCCGTACTATGGCTACACCTTC,TRBV2,TRBJ1-2,-,many
CASSYPQGRSYNSPLHF,TGTGCCAGCAGTTACCCCCAGGGCCGCTCCTATAATTCACCCCTCCACTTT,TRBV6-5,TRBJ1-6,-,few
CASSWSGSGQPQHF,TGTGCCAGCAGTTGGTCGGGGTCTGGTCAGCCCCAGCATTTT,TRBV27,TRBJ1-5,-,few
CASSPGVAGAQEQYF,TGTGCCAGCTCCCCCGGGGTAGCGGGAGCTCAGGAGCAGTACTTC,TRBV28,TRBJ2-7,TRBD2,-